This entry lists 5 T cell receptor beta chains sequenced from one sample in a study of T cell responses to AZD1222 COVID-19 vaccine. Sequenced by immunoSEQ multiplex PCR; TCRdb stores in-frame clones only, minus some. The data hold approximately 170,000 clones, with about 91% observed a single time. The material sequenced was peripheral blood, taken on day 0 of AZD1222 vaccination. The source of these receptors is an adult in good health.

The rearrangement joins TRBV10-2 to TRBJ2-2; 12 bases line up with TRBD1. Trimming removed 2 bases from V and 7 bases from J; junction bases left unmatched: 5. Germline V CDR1 and CDR2: WSHSY, SAAADI. The CDR3 runs 16 residues. The DNA for the CDR3 is TGCGCCAGCAGTGAGAGGGGACAGGGGGCAGACGGGGAGCTGTTTTTT. This translates into CASSERGQGADGELFF.

V gene TRBV27 combines with J gene TRBJ2-1; 7 bases line up with TRBD2. Trimming took 8 bases from V and 3 from J; bases not matched to a gene: 4. Germline V gene lookup returns CDR1 MNHEY and CDR2 SMNVEV (reference sequence). CDR3 length equals 13 residues. CDR3 residues: CASRLASYNEQFF. The CDR3 DNA reads TGTGCCAGCCGACTAGCCAGCTACAATGAGCAGTTCTTC.

CDR3 sequence: CASRGGSRDTGELFF. The CDR3, as DNA: TGCGCCAGCAGGGGCGGGAGCAGGGACACCGGGGAGCTGTTTTTT. The V call is TRBV5-1, the J call TRBJ2-2; 7 nucleotides align to TRBD2. The CDR3 is 15 residues long. Germline V CDR1 and CDR2: SGHRS, YFSETQ. Trimming took 5 bases from V and 3 from J; bases not matched to a gene: 7.

V gene TRBV7-9 combines with J gene TRBJ2-2; TRBD1 aligns across 9 bases. This CDR3 is 14 amino acids long. The V and J ends lost 4 bases and 7 bases, in that order; junction bases with no gene match: 4. CDR1 and CDR2 (germline): SEHNR, FQNEAQ (reference sequence). The CDR3 is CASSSGQGNGELFF. DNA of the CDR3: TGTGCCAGCAGCTCGGGACAGGGAAACGGGGAGCTGTTTTTT.

The J gene is TRBJ2-7, the V gene TRBV11-2; 10 nucleotides match TRBD2. V dropped 2 bases and J dropped 1; count of bases not matched to a gene: 5. The germline V gene has CDR1 SGHAT and CDR2 FQNNGV. This CDR3 has 16 amino acids. CDR3 residues: CASSLIRTSGSYEQYF. DNA for the CDR3: TGTGCCAGCAGCTTAATTCGGACTAGCGGTTCCTACGAGCAGTACTTC.